Following are 19 T cell receptor beta chains from one sample sequenced in a study of CD8 T cells in ankylosing spondylitis. TCRdb re-analysed the 5' RACE reads in MiXCR, keeping a single row per CDR3 protein. The sample consists of hundreds of thousands of distinct CDR3 sequences, about 11% of them appearing once. The antigens for these receptors are not known. Findings of the study overall: Blood from ankylosing spondylitis patients appeared to carry a characteristic roughly 8-variant TCR beta motif.

The sample consisted of blood, either unsorted or a sorted T cell fraction (not recorded which). The receptor source for this set is a male donor with ankylosing spondylitis.

The chain has TRBV9 and TRBJ2-7; TRBD1 is a possible D gene (6 bases). CDR3 length: 16 residues. V shed 4 bases and J shed 5 bases, with 22 bases lying between them. Germline V gene sequence: CDR1 SGDLS, CDR2 YYNGEE. The CDR3 DNA reads as TGTGCCAGCAGCCCCTCCAGGTGGGCAGGGGCCAACGAGCAGTACTTC. It specifies CASSPSRWAGANEQYF.

This clonotype was counted many times. The chain joins TRBV20-1 to TRBJ2-5, with 11 bases identical to TRBD2. Germline trimming cut 0 bases from V and 1 base from J; bases unmatched to any gene: 4. CDR1 is DFQATT, CDR2 SNEGSKA, per germline (reference sequence). This CDR3 region has 16 residues. CDR3: CSARDPLAGGQETQYF. The CDR3 DNA is TGCAGTGCTAGAGATCCCCTAGCGGGGGGCCAAGAGACCCAGTACTTC.

The genes are TRBV7-9 and TRBJ2-7, with a possible D match to TRBD2 (5 bases). Per the germline V gene, CDR1 is SEHNR and CDR2 is FQNEAQ (reference sequence). V shed 5 bases and J shed 3 bases, with 17 bases lying between them. CDR3 length: 15 residues. The DNA of the CDR3 is TGTGCCAGCAGCGCCCGCACCGGGGTTTTCTACGAGCAGTACTTC. Its protein product is CASSARTGVFYEQYF.

Note on this clonotype: A read error may produce the germline difference seen at one junction end. DNA of the CDR3: TGCGCCAGCAGCATAGAGGGACAGTCCACGCTCTTC. This translates into CASSIEGQSTLF. The chain links TRBV5-1 to TRBJ2-1, with 7 bases matching TRBD1. CDR3 length equals 12 residues. Germline V gene data show CDR1 as SGHRS and CDR2 as YFSETQ.

The table lists this clonotype with a few counts. V usage is TRBV20-1 and J usage is TRBJ1-1; maybe TRBD1 (5 bases). Per the germline V gene, CDR1 is DFQATT and CDR2 is SNEGSKA (reference sequence). CDR3 length equals 14 residues. V was trimmed by 2 bases and J by 4 bases, leaving 14 bases between them. The DNA of the CDR3 is TGCAGTGCTAGAAGGGGCGGCGGGGGCACTGAAGCTTTCTTT. This sequence encodes CSARRGGGGTEAFF.

This clonotype was recorded a few times. This rearrangement joins TRBV9 to TRBJ1-2; D possibly corresponds to TRBD1 (6 bases). This CDR3 spans 14 amino acids. The germline V gene encodes CDR1 SGDLS and CDR2 YYNGEE. V lost 4 bases, J lost 4 bases, and 14 bases lay in between. DNA for the CDR3: TGTGCCAGCAGCCCAGTGGGGGCTGCCTATGGCTACACCTTC. It yields the protein CASSPVGAAYGYTF.

The chain carries TRBV5-1 and TRBJ1-1, with a weak D call TRBD1 (5 bases). The CDR3 sequence is 13 residues long. V shed 5 bases and J shed 0 bases, with 8 bases lying between them. The V gene's germline CDR1 is SGHRS and CDR2 YFSETQ. This chain's CDR3 is CASRVGVNTEAFF. In DNA, the CDR3 is TGCGCCAGCAGGGTAGGGGTGAACACTGAAGCTTTCTTT. Supplemented by reference TRBV5-1 and TRBJ1-1, the full variable domain reads KAGVTQTPRYLIKTRGQQVTLSCSPISGHRSVSWYQQTPGQGLQFLFEYFSETQRNKGNFPGRFSGRQFSNSRSEMNVSTLELGDSALYLCASRVGVNTEAFFGQGTRLTVV.

This clonotype occurred many times. This chain joins TRBV4-3 and TRBJ2-3; D uncertain. V lost 4 bases to trimming and J lost 0 bases, with 11 bases between them. Germline loops: CDR1 LGHNA, CDR2 YSLEER. The CDR3 runs to 15 residues. In nucleotides, the CDR3 is TGCGCCAGCAGCCCCCGGGCCGGTAGCACAGATACGCAGTATTTT. It is translated as CASSPRAGSTDTQYF.

This clonotype has a count of ten or more. J is TRBJ2-7 and V is TRBV29-1; D not resolved. Germline loops: CDR1 SQVTM, CDR2 ANQGSEA. The CDR3 loop spans 14 amino acids. Trimming took 4 bases from V and 1 from J, leaving 14 bases between them. In DNA, the CDR3 is TGCAGCGTTGTTTCCCTGGGCAGGTCCTACGAGCAGTACTTC. It yields the protein CSVVSLGRSYEQYF.

This clonotype turned up a few times. The chain uses TRBV2 and TRBJ2-6; D might be TRBD2 (5 bases). This CDR3 contains 13 residues. Trimming shortened V by 9 bases and J by 2 bases, and 8 bases separated the two germline ends. The germline CDR1 and CDR2 sequences are SNHLY and FYNNEI. The CDR3: CARSSPGANVLTF. CDR3 sequence (DNA): TGTGCCAGATCTAGCCCTGGGGCCAACGTCCTGACTTTC.

V usage is TRBV7-2 and J usage is TRBJ2-1; D remains unclear. V was pared by 6 bases and J by 0 bases, with 15 bases between. The CDR3 length is 16 residues. Germline assignment: CDR1 SGHTA and CDR2 FQGNSA. CDR3 sequence reads: CASSRMSSNSYNEQFF. In nucleotides, the CDR3 is TGTGCCAGCAGTCGGATGAGTTCCAACTCCTACAATGAGCAGTTCTTC.

This clonotype was seen at least ten times. The chain links TRBV29-1 to TRBJ2-5, with TRBD2 as a possible D gene (6 bases). The V and J ends lost 3 bases and 8 bases respectively, with 13 bases between them. Germline CDR1 is SQVTM and CDR2 is ANQGSEA. The CDR3 sequence is 12 residues long. Here the CDR3 DNA reads TGCAGCGTTGATTGGGGGAGGCATACCCAGTACTTC. Amino acids: CSVDWGRHTQYF.

The J gene is TRBJ2-3, the V gene TRBV7-9; D remains ambiguous. V was trimmed by 5 bases and J by 2 bases, leaving 11 bases between them. Germline CDR1 reads SEHNR; CDR2 reads FQNEAQ (reference sequence). This CDR3 contains 14 residues. CDR3 bases: TGTGCCAGCAGCGGCAGATTGACCACAGATACGCAGTATTTT. It translates to CASSGRLTTDTQYF. Supplemented by reference TRBV7-9 and TRBJ2-3, the full variable domain reads DTGVSQNPRHKITKRGQNVTFRCDPISEHNRLYWYRQTLGQGPEFLTYFQNEAQLEKSRLLSDRFSAERPKGSFSTLEIQRTEQGDSAMYLCASSGRLTTDTQYFGPGTRLTVL.

The chain uses TRBV12-3 or TRBV12-4 and TRBJ2-2, with D perhaps matching TRBD2 (6 bases). V shed 5 bases and J shed 4 bases, with 8 bases lying between them. There are 13 residues in the CDR3. The CDR3 loop is CASSPGVTGELFF. The CDR3 DNA reads TGTGCCAGCAGTCCGGGGGTCACCGGGGAGCTGTTTTTT.

This clonotype was seen a handful of times. The rearrangement joins TRBV29-1 to TRBJ2-1; D is possibly TRBD1 (6 bases). Trimming stripped 4 bases from V and 6 bases from J, with 22 bases between. CDR1 and CDR2 (germline): SQVTM, ANQGSEA. The CDR3 consists of 16 residues. CDR3 sequence: CSVGGQIIPLGNEQFF. The CDR3 DNA is TGCAGCGTTGGGGGACAAATTATTCCCCTCGGCAATGAGCAGTTCTTC.

This clonotype was picked up a small number of times. The rearrangement uses TRBV11-2 and TRBJ2-1, with D unresolved. The CDR3 is 15 residues long. Trimming left V 0 bases short and J 0 bases short, with 6 bases between. Germline values: CDR1 SGHAT, CDR2 FQNNGV. CDR3 coding DNA: TGTGCCAGCAGCTTAGAGGTGCTCTCCTACAATGAGCAGTTCTTC. Translated: CASSLEVLSYNEQFF.

The V and J genes are TRBV18 and TRBJ2-7; TRBD2 agrees at 11 bases. Germline loops: CDR1 KGHSH, CDR2 LQKENI. The CDR3 totals 16 residues. V dropped 3 bases and J dropped 4; count of bases not matched to a gene: 8. The CDR3 region has the DNA TGTGCCAGCTCACCCACCGGGACTAGCGGCTTTTACGAGCAGTACTTC. The encoded protein is CASSPTGTSGFYEQYF.

This rearrangement joins TRBV28 to TRBJ2-4; TRBD1 is a possible D gene (5 bases). Germline lookup yields CDR1 MDHEN and CDR2 SYDVKM. This CDR3 is built from 15 residues. V was clipped by 2 bases and J by 6 bases, with 14 bases between them. The CDR3 sequence is CASSLAGQLGNIQYF. DNA of the CDR3: TGTGCCAGCAGTTTAGCAGGGCAGCTCGGAAACATTCAGTACTTC.

In nucleotides, the CDR3 is TGCAGTGGACGAGAGGTGGGACTAGCGGTTGGGGGGACCCAGTACTTC. It is translated as CSGREVGLAVGGTQYF. The chain has TRBV20-1 and TRBJ2-5; 11 nucleotides align to TRBD2. The CDR3 runs 16 residues. The germline V gene has CDR1 DFQATT and CDR2 SNEGSKA (reference sequence). Trimming took 7 bases from V and 7 from J; bases not matched to a gene: 17.